These 21 T cell receptor beta chains originate from one sample sequenced in a study of T cells in Graves' hyperthyroidism and ophthalmopathy. Template material for amplifying TCR beta CDR3 regions consisted of RNA transcripts. The TCR CDR3 was amplified in a first-round RT-PCR using the HTBI primer set. TCRdb re-called the multiplex PCR reads through MiXCR, storing one row per CDR3 protein. Altogether 360,000 or so distinct CDR3 sequences are present, under 20% being singletons, with the ten largest covering approximately 4%. The sequencing input was blood. The receptors come from a woman aged 18-35 years with Graves' hyperthyroidism.

The chain recombines TRBV3-1 with TRBJ2-2, with TRBD1 identical over 8 bases. The CDR3 is made up of 15 amino acids. Germline V gene sequence: CDR1 LGHDT, CDR2 YNNKEL (reference sequence). V lost 3 bases, J lost 7 bases, and 7 bases stayed unmatched. In DNA form, the CDR3 reads TGTGCCAGCAGCCACAGACAGGGGCGGGACGGGGAGCTGTTTTTT. This translates into CASSHRQGRDGELFF.

The chain combines TRBV7-1 with TRBJ1-2; 7 bases are a match to TRBD1. TRBV7-1 is filed as an ORF, its function uncertain. The CDR3 is 12 residues long. V lost 5 bases to trimming and J lost 8 bases; unmatched junction nucleotides: 5. In DNA form, the CDR3 reads TGTGCCAGCAGCCCCGGGACAGCCGGCTACACCTTC. This encodes CASSPGTAGYTF.

This clonotype occurred many times. The V and J genes are TRBV12-3 or TRBV12-4 and TRBJ1-2; 7 bases line up with TRBD1. Trimming cost V 8 bases and J 2 bases; bases outside gene matches: 5. The CDR3 runs 13 residues. The CDR3 sequence is CASCRDRNYGYTF. CDR3 sequence (DNA): TGTGCCAGCTGCCGGGACAGAAACTATGGCTACACCTTC.

The sample holds many counts of this clonotype. This rearrangement joins TRBV6-1 to TRBJ2-5; D unresolved. This CDR3 is built from 13 residues. Germline lookup yields CDR1 MNHNS and CDR2 SASEGT. V lost 1 base, J lost 3 bases, and 6 bases lay in between. In DNA, the CDR3 is TGTGCCAGCAGTGAAGGATCAGAAGAGACCCAGTACTTC. It translates to CASSEGSEETQYF.

The CDR3 DNA reads as TGTGCCAGTAGTCCTGTCGCATCACGGACCCAGTACTTC. Amino acid sequence: CASSPVASRTQYF. The gene calls are TRBV19 and TRBJ2-5, with D uncertain. CDR1 LNHDA and CDR2 SQIVND come from the germline V gene (reference sequence). Trimming took off 5 bases at V and 7 bases at J, with 14 bases between the two ends. This CDR3 spans 13 amino acids.

At least ten counts were recorded for this clonotype. The chain combines TRBV19 with TRBJ2-2, with 9 nucleotides matching TRBD1. CDR1 and CDR2 from the germline V gene are LNHDA and SQIVND (reference sequence). The junction had 4 bases not matched to a gene; V was cut back by 7 bases and J by 7 bases. CDR3 length equals 13 residues. The CDR3 DNA reads as TGTGCCAGTAACAGGGGGCAAGTCGGGGAGCTGTTTTTT. Its translation: CASNRGQVGELFF.

There are many counts of this clonotype. The chain is built from TRBV20-1 and TRBJ1-1, with a possible D match to TRBD1 (5 bases). CDR1 DFQATT and CDR2 SNEGSKA come from the germline V gene (reference sequence). The CDR3 consists of 13 residues. Trimming took 3 bases from V and 1 from J, leaving 9 bases between them. CDR3 sequence reads: CSARTAGNTEAFF. In DNA form, the CDR3 reads TGCAGTGCTAGGACAGCCGGGAACACTGAAGCTTTCTTT.

This clonotype was recorded at least ten times. This rearrangement joins TRBV28 to TRBJ1-1; TRBD1 might be the D (5 bases). The V gene's germline CDR1 is MDHEN and CDR2 SYDVKM. Trimming stripped 4 bases from V and 7 bases from J, with 19 bases between. This CDR3 region has 15 residues. The CDR3 DNA reads TGTGCCAGCAGTTCCTCTGAGCGAAGGGGAGGTGAAGCTTTCTTT. It translates to CASSSSERRGGEAFF.

This clonotype was picked up many times. The gene calls are TRBV7-8 and TRBJ2-7; D uncertain. The CDR3 is 13 amino acids. Germline values: CDR1 SGHVS, CDR2 FQNEAQ. Trimming pared 2 bases from V and 6 bases from J, leaving 11 bases between. The chain's CDR3 is CASSLNLATEQYF. DNA for the CDR3: TGTGCCAGCAGCTTAAATTTGGCCACCGAGCAGTACTTC.

The chain recombines TRBV19 with TRBJ1-1, with D unresolved. Trimming stripped 3 bases from V and 10 bases from J, with 15 bases between. The CDR3 consists of 13 residues. CDR1 and CDR2 (germline): LNHDA, SQIVND (reference sequence). In DNA, the CDR3 is TGTGCCAGTAGTATCTCTGGACGGTTTGGAGCTTTCTTT. Encoded protein: CASSISGRFGAFF.

This clonotype came up many times. V usage is TRBV27 and J usage is TRBJ2-7; D ambiguous. The length of the CDR3 is 11 residues. Germline V gives CDR1 MNHEY, CDR2 SMNVEV (reference sequence). The V gene lost 4 bases and the J gene lost 8 bases, with 9 bases spanning the gap. This CDR3 is CASSSPQQQYF. DNA of the CDR3: TGTGCCAGCAGTTCCCCCCAGCAGCAGTACTTC.

In its sample, this clonotype was seen many times. This rearrangement joins TRBV6-5 to TRBJ2-5; 7 bases map to TRBD1. Looked up from germline, CDR1 is MNHEY and CDR2 is SVGAGI. The CDR3 is 15 residues long. Trimming at V came to 0 bases and at J to 3 bases, leaving 4 bases not matched to a gene. The CDR3 sequence is CASSYSGTVKETQYF. The CDR3 DNA follows: TGTGCCAGCAGTTACTCCGGGACAGTAAAAGAGACCCAGTACTTC.

The genes are TRBV9 and TRBJ1-1; TRBD1 is a possible D gene (6 bases). V was shortened by 4 bases and J by 5 bases, with 15 bases between the two germline ends. Germline CDR1 and CDR2: SGDLS and YYNGEE. There are 14 residues in the CDR3. CDR3 sequence: CASSPGQSPTEAFF. DNA for the CDR3: TGTGCCAGCAGCCCTGGACAGTCCCCTACTGAAGCTTTCTTT.

This clonotype was observed many times. The CDR3 bases are TGCAGTGCCATCGCCGGGACAGCGCCCGATGGCTACACCTTC. This gives the protein CSAIAGTAPDGYTF. The V call is TRBV20-1, the J call TRBJ1-2, with TRBD1 identical over 7 bases. The CDR3 extends over 14 amino acids. Looked up from germline, CDR1 is DFQATT and CDR2 is SNEGSKA (reference sequence). V was clipped by 6 bases and J by 6 bases; unmatched bases: 13.

Concerning this clonotype itself: The conserved phenylalanine or tryptophan is not found at the CDR3 terminus, so this likely reflects a read error. This chain uses TRBV12-5 with TRBJ1-1, with a weak D call TRBD1 (5 bases). Looked up from germline, CDR1 is LGHNT and CDR2 is FRNRAP. Deletions cut 6 bases from V and 4 bases from J, with 12 bases between. The CDR3 has 13 amino acids. The CDR3 protein is CASGTGLGTEAFY. DNA of the CDR3: TGTGCTAGTGGAACAGGCCTGGGCACTGAAGCTTTCTAT.

This clonotype was detected only a few times. The chain uses TRBV5-1 and TRBJ1-1; D not certain. This CDR3 comprises 14 residues. Trimming stripped 0 bases from V and 1 base from J, with 7 bases between. CDR1 and CDR2 from the germline V gene are SGHRS and YFSETQ. CDR3: CASSLAAQNTEAFF. The CDR3 DNA follows: TGCGCCAGCAGCTTGGCCGCCCAGAACACTGAAGCTTTCTTT. The full variable domain, rest sourced from reference TRBV5-1 and TRBJ1-1, is KAGVTQTPRYLIKTRGQQVTLSCSPISGHRSVSWYQQTPGQGLQFLFEYFSETQRNKGNFPGRFSGRQFSNSRSEMNVSTLELGDSALYLCASSLAAQNTEAFFGQGTRLTVV.

In its sample, this clonotype was seen many times. The chain employs TRBV4-1 and TRBJ2-5; 11 positions match TRBD2. The V and J ends lost 3 bases and 5 bases, in that order; junction bases with no gene match: 5. Germline CDR1 is MGHRA and CDR2 is YSYEKL. The CDR3 is 15 residues long. The CDR3 sequence: CASSHGLAGGETQYF. CDR3 coding DNA: TGCGCCAGCAGCCACGGACTAGCGGGCGGGGAGACCCAGTACTTC.

The sample holds many counts of this clonotype. The DNA of the CDR3 is TGTGCCAGCAGTGCCGGGACAGGATACCAAGAGACCCAGTACTTC. It translates to CASSAGTGYQETQYF. This chain connects TRBV6-1 to TRBJ2-5; 8 nucleotides agree with TRBD1. Germline CDR1 reads MNHNS; CDR2 reads SASEGT. V lost 4 bases to trimming and J lost 0 bases; unmatched junction nucleotides: 4. CDR3 length: 15 amino acids.

The sample holds many counts of this clonotype. J is TRBJ1-2 and V is TRBV27; TRBD1 matches at 7 bases. Germline values: CDR1 MNHEY, CDR2 SMNVEV (reference sequence). There are 14 residues in the CDR3. With 6 bases clipped from V and 4 bases from J, the junction kept 8 bases outside the gene matches. CDR3 protein: CASSPRGTVYGYTF. The CDR3 DNA sequence: TGTGCCAGCAGCCCCCGGGGGACAGTCTATGGCTACACCTTC.

This clonotype was observed a handful of times. Written as DNA, the CDR3 is TGCAGTGCTAGTCGTCAGGCTGGCTACGAGCAGTACTTC. Protein: CSASRQAGYEQYF. The chain uses TRBV20-1 and TRBJ2-7, with D uncertain. CDR3 length: 13 amino acids. Germline values: CDR1 DFQATT, CDR2 SNEGSKA (reference sequence). V lost 3 bases to trimming and J lost 3 bases, with 12 bases between them.

This clonotype was counted ten times or more. This chain joins TRBV11-1 and TRBJ1-1; perhaps TRBD1 as D (5 bases). This CDR3 spans 16 amino acids. The V end was cut by 2 bases, the J end by 7 bases, with 20 bases between. Per germline, CDR1 SGHAT and CDR2 FQDESV (reference sequence). The CDR3: CASSLFRGREQVEAFF. The DNA for the CDR3 is TGTGCCAGCAGCTTATTTAGGGGCCGAGAACAGGTTGAAGCTTTCTTT.